This T cell receptor (beta chain) comes out of a study of T cells in Graves' hyperthyroidism and ophthalmopathy. Participants, patients aged 18 to 65, had newly diagnosed hyperthyroidism with a duration under 2 months. Out of approximately 9.9 ml of fresh peripheral blood came the PBMCs. It was RNA transcripts that yielded the amplified TCR beta CDR3 regions. The TCR CDR3 first-round RT-PCR relied on the HTBI primer set. TCRdb used MiXCR to reprocess the multiplex PCR reads, holding one entry per CDR3 protein. The sample consists of 600,000 to 850,000 distinct CDR3 sequences, over 15% of them appearing once. The V and J ends lost 6 bases and 4 bases respectively, with 12 bases between them. CDR3 length equals 13 residues. This clonotype has only a few counts.

This TCR derives from a woman aged 45-65 years with Graves' hyperthyroidism that later progressed to Graves' ophthalmopathy. The V gene is TRBV12-3 or TRBV12-4, the J gene TRBJ1-1; the D is unclear. The sample was blood. The CDR3 here is CASSPKTGTEAFF. The CDR3 DNA reads TGTGCCAGCAGCCCCAAGACCGGCACTGAAGCTTTCTTT.